One sample yielded the 6 T cell receptor beta chains listed below, sequenced in a study of blood T cell repertoires in COVID-19. TCRdb keeps only in-frame clones here, not all; method: immunoSEQ multiplex PCR. Of 150,000 or so clones in the sample, approximately 90% were seen once. The specimen was PBMCs or T cells enriched from blood (not recorded which). The receptors derive from a woman in her 40s who had been exposed to COVID-19.

The chain combines TRBV2 with TRBJ2-2, with D perhaps TRBD2 (6 bases). Germline V lookup: CDR1 SNHLY, CDR2 FYNNEI. Deletions cut 4 bases from V and 7 bases from J, with 13 bases between. The CDR3 loop spans 14 amino acids. CDR3 sequence reads: CASSVRPGDGELFF. CDR3 DNA: TGTGCCAGCAGTGTGAGGCCGGGGGACGGGGAGCTGTTTTTT.

V gene TRBV6-2 or TRBV6-3 combines with J gene TRBJ2-1; the match to TRBD2 covers 8 bases. The CDR3 is made up of 17 amino acids. Germline-derived CDR1 and CDR2 are MNHEY and SVGEGT. V shed 0 bases and J 8 bases; nucleotides not matched to a gene: 12. The CDR3 sequence: CASSYSSSGYYTHEQFF. CDR3 nucleotide sequence: TGTGCCAGCAGTTACTCATCTAGCGGGTACTATACCCATGAGCAGTTCTTC.

The rearrangement links TRBV6-5 to TRBJ1-2, with no clear D. CDR3 length: 14 residues. The germline CDR1 and CDR2 sequences are MNHEY and SVGAGI. V was clipped by 10 bases and J by 1 base, with 16 bases between them. The CDR3 sequence: CATIPWQDNYGYTF. The DNA for the CDR3 is TGTGCCACCATCCCTTGGCAGGATAACTATGGCTACACCTTC.

V and J are TRBV7-2 and TRBJ1-5; D not resolved. Trimming shortened V by 5 bases and J by 0 bases, and 8 bases separated the two germline ends. The germline V gene encodes CDR1 SGHTA and CDR2 FQGNSA. This CDR3 is 14 amino acids long. Here the CDR3 DNA reads TGTGCCAGCAGCCCGACTGGTAGCAATCAGCCCCAGCATTTT. Translated: CASSPTGSNQPQHF.

J is TRBJ1-5 and V is TRBV7-3; the D is unclear. In germline, CDR1 is SGHTA, CDR2 FQGTGA. The V gene lost 2 bases and the J gene lost 5 bases, with 7 bases spanning the gap. This CDR3 has 13 residues. CDR3 sequence reads: CASSLLSDQPQHF. In DNA, the CDR3 is TGTGCCAGCAGCTTATTGTCGGATCAGCCCCAGCATTTT.

The chain links TRBV6-2 or TRBV6-3 to TRBJ1-6; the D is unclear. Germline loops: CDR1 MNHEY, CDR2 SVGEGT. V gave up 2 bases and J gave up 6 bases, with 5 bases separating them. CDR3 length: 13 amino acids. CDR3 DNA: TGTGCCAGCAGTTACCCGGGTAATTCACCCCTCCACTTT. The encoded protein is CASSYPGNSPLHF.